The T cell receptor (beta chain) under discussion was sequenced for a study of blood T cell repertoires in COVID-19. Across 20 to 25 US areas, participants ranged in age from about 18 to 90 years. The study assigned cohorts using participant-reported clinical history. Recovered participants had two consecutive negative NP/OP PCR tests, healthcare professional clearance, or symptom resolution. The repertoire was sequenced with immunoSEQ multiplex PCR; TCRdb's copy has only in-frame clones and lacks some. The sample holds 310,000 or so clones; approximately 86% are singletons and the top ten take 8% to 9%. The CDR3 is 14 amino acids. J lost 5 bases, V lost 6 bases, and 8 bases had no gene match. The germline V gene has CDR1 KGHSH and CDR2 LQKENI.

This chain connects TRBV18 to TRBJ2-5, with TRBD2 matching 8 bases. Sequences were obtained from PBMCs or T cells enriched from blood (not recorded which). This receptor was obtained from a woman between 18 and 29 years old who had recovered from COVID-19. CDR3 bases: TGTGCCAGCTCCGGAGGGACTAGTGATGAGACCCAGTACTTC. Protein: CASSGGTSDETQYF.